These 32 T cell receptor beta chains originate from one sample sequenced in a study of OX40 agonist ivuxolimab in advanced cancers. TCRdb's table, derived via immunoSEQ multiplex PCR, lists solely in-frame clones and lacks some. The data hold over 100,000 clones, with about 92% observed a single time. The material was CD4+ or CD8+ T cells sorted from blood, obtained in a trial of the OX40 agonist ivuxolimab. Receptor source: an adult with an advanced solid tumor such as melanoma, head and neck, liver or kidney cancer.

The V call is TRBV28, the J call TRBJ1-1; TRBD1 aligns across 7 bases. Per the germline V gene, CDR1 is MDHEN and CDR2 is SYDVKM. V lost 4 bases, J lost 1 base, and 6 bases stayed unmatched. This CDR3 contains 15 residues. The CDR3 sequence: CASSSGGQPNTEAFF. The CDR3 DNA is TGTGCCAGCAGTTCAGGGGGACAGCCGAACACTGAAGCTTTCTTT.

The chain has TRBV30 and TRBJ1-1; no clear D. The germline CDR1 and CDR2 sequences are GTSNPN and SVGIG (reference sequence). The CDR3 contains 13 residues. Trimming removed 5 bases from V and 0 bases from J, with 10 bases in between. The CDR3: CAWARGMNTEAFF. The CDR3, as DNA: TGTGCCTGGGCACGTGGAATGAACACTGAAGCTTTCTTT.

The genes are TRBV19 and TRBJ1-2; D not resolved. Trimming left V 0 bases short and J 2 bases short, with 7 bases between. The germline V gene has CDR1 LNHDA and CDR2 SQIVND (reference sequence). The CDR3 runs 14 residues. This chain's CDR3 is CASSIEHSNYGYTF. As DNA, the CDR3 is TGTGCCAGTAGTATAGAGCACAGCAACTATGGCTACACCTTC.

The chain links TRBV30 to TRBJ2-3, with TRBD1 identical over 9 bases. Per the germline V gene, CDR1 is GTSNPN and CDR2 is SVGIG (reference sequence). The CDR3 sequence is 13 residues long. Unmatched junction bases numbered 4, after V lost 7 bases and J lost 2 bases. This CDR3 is CALNRGLTDTQYF. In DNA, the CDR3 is TGTGCCTTGAACAGGGGGCTCACAGATACGCAGTATTTT.

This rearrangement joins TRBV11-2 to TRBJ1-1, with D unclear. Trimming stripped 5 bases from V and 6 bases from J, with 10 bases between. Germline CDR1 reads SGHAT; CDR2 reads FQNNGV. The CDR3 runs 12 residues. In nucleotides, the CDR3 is TGTGCCAGCAGCCTAGGGTGGGCTGAAGCTTTCTTT. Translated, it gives CASSLGWAEAFF. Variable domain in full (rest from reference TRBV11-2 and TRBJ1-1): EAGVAQSPRYKIIEKRQSVAFWCNPISGHATLYWYQQILGQGPKLLIQFQNNGVVDDSQLPKDRFSAERLKGVDSTLKIQPAKLEDSAVYLCASSLGWAEAFFGQGTRLTVV.

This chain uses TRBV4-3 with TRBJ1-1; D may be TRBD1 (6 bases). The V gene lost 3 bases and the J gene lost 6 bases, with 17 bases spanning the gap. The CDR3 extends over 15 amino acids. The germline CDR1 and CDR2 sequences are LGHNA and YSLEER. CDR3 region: CASSQGTGSRAEAFF. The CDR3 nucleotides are TGCGCCAGCAGCCAGGGAACAGGGAGTCGGGCTGAAGCTTTCTTT.

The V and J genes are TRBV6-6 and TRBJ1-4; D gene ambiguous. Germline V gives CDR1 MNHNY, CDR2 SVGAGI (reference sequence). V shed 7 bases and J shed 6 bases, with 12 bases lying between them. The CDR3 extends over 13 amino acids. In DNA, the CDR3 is TGTGCCAGCAACATCAAGGGAGATGAAAAACTGTTTTTT. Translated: CASNIKGDEKLFF.

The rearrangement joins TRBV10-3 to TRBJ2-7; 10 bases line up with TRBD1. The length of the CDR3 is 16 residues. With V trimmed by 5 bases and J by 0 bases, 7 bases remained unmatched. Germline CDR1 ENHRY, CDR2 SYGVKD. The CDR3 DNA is TGTGCCATCAGTCCAGACAGGGGGCAAGGCTCCTACGAGCAGTACTTC. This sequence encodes CAISPDRGQGSYEQYF.

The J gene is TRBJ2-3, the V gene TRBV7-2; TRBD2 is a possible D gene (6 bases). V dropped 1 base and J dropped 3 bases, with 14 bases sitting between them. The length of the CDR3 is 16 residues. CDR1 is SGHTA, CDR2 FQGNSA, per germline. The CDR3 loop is CASSLGLAGPTDTQYF. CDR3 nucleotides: TGTGCCAGCAGCTTAGGGCTGGCGGGACCTACAGATACGCAGTATTTT.

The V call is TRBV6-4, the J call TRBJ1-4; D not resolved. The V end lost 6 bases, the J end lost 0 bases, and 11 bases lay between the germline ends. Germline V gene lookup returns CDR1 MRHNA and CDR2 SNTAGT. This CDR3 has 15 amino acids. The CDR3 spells CASSRTLATNEKLFF. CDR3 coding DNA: TGTGCCAGCAGCCGAACATTGGCAACTAATGAAAAACTGTTTTTT.

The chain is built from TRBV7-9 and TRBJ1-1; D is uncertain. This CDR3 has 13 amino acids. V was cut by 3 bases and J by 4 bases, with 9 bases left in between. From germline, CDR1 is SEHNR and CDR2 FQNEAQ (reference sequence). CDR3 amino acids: CASSLVTGTEAFF. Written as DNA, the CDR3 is TGTGCCAGCAGCTTGGTGACGGGCACTGAAGCTTTCTTT.

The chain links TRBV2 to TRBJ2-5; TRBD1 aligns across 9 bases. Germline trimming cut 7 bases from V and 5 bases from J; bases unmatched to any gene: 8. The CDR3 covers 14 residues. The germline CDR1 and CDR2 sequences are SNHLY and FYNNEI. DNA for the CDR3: TGTGCCAGCATCTTAACAGGGGGCTGGGAGACCCAGTACTTC. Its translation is CASILTGGWETQYF.

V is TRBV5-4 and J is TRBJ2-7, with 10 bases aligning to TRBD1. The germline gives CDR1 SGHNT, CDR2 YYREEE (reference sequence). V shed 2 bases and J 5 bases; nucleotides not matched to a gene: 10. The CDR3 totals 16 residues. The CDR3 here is CASSFLRTGGRDEQYF. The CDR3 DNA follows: TGTGCCAGCAGCTTTTTACGGACAGGGGGTAGGGACGAGCAGTACTTC.

CDR3 region: CASSADTLYEQYF. The CDR3, as DNA: TGTGCCAGTAGTGCGGACACCCTTTACGAGCAGTACTTC. The chain recombines TRBV19 with TRBJ2-7; tentative D call: TRBD1 (5 bases). The CDR3 length is 13 residues. The V end lost 5 bases, the J end lost 4 bases, and 12 bases lay between the germline ends. Germline V gene sequence: CDR1 LNHDA, CDR2 SQIVND (reference sequence).

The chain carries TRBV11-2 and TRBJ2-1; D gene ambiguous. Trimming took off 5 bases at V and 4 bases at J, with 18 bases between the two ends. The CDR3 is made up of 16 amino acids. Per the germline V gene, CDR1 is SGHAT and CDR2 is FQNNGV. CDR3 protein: CASSPNLEIRYNEQFF. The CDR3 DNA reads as TGTGCCAGCAGCCCAAACTTGGAGATCCGTTACAATGAGCAGTTCTTC. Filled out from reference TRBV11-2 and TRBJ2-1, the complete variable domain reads EAGVAQSPRYKIIEKRQSVAFWCNPISGHATLYWYQQILGQGPKLLIQFQNNGVVDDSQLPKDRFSAERLKGVDSTLKIQPAKLEDSAVYLCASSPNLEIRYNEQFFGPGTRLTVL.

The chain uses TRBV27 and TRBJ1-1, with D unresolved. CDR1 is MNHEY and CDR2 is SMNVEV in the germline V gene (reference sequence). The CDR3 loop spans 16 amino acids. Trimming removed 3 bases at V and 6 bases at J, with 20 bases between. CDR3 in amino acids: CASSFSGTRRGAEAFF. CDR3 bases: TGTGCCAGCAGTTTCTCGGGAACCCGTCGTGGGGCTGAAGCTTTCTTT.

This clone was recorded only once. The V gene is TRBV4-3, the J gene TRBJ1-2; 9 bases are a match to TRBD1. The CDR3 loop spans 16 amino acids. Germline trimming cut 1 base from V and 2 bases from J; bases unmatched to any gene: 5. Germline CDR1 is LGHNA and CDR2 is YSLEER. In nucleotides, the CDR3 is TGCGCCAGCAGCCAAGTTGGGACAGGGAGGAACTATGGCTACACCTTC. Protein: CASSQVGTGRNYGYTF.

In DNA form, the CDR3 reads TGTGCCAGCAGCTTAGCAAGTACACTCTCCTACGAGCAGTACTTC. Translated: CASSLASTLSYEQYF. The V gene is TRBV7-9, the J gene TRBJ2-7; no reliable D call. The germline gives CDR1 SEHNR, CDR2 FQNEAQ (reference sequence). This CDR3 is 15 amino acids long. V shed 0 bases and J shed 0 bases, with 9 bases lying between them.

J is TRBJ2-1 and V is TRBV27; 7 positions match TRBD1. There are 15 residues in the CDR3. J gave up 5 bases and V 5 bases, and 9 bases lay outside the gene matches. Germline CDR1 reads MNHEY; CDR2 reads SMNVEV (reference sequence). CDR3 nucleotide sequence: TGTGCCAGCAGTCCGGGACAGAGACCTCACAATGAGCAGTTCTTC. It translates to CASSPGQRPHNEQFF.

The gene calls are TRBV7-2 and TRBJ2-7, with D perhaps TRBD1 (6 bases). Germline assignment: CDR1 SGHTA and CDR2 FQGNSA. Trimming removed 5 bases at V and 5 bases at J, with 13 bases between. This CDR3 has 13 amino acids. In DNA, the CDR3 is TGTGCCAGCAGCCCATACAGGGAGAACGAGCAGTACTTC. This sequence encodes CASSPYRENEQYF.

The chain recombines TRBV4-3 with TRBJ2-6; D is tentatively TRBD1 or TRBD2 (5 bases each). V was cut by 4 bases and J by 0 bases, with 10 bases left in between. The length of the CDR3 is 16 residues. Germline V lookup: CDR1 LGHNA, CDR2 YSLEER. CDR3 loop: CASSPGPSSGANVLTF. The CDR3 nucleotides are TGCGCCAGCAGCCCGGGACCAAGCTCTGGGGCCAACGTCCTGACTTTC.

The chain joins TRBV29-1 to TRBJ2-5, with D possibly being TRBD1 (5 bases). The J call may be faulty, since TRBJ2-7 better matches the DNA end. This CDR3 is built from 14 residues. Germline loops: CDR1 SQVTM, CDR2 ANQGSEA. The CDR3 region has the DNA TGCAGCGTTGAACTCGGCAGGGCAGACTACGAGCAGTACTTC. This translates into CSVELGRADYEQYF.

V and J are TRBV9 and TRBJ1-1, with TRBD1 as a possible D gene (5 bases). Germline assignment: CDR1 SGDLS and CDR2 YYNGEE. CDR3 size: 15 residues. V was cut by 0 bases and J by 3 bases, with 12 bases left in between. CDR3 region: CASSVDTQGDTEAFF. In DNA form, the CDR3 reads TGTGCCAGCAGCGTAGACACCCAGGGAGACACTGAAGCTTTCTTT.

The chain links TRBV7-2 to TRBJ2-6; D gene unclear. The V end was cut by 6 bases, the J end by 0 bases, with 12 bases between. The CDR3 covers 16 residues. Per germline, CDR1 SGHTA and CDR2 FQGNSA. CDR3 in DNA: TGTGCCAGCAGGTCCAGGCGTAGCTCTGGGGCCAACGTCCTGACTTTC. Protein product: CASRSRRSSGANVLTF.

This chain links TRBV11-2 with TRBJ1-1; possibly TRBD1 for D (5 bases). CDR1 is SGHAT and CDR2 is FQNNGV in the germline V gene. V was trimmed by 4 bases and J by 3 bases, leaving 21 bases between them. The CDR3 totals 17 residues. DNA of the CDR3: TGTGCCAGCAGCTCCATAGAGTGGAGGGGAGTGGACACTGAAGCTTTCTTT. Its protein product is CASSSIEWRGVDTEAFF.

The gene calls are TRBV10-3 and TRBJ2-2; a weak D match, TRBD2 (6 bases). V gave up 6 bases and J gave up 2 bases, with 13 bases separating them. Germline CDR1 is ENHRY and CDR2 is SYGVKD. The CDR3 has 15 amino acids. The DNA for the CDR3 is TGTGCCATCAGCGCCGGGACTCATAACACCGGGGAGCTGTTTTTT. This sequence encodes CAISAGTHNTGELFF.

The CDR3 coding sequence is TGCGCCAGCAGCCAAGTAGGGGGACTCCGGGGCTACGAGCAGTACTTC. Translating gives CASSQVGGLRGYEQYF. V gene TRBV4-3 combines with J gene TRBJ2-7; TRBD1 or TRBD2 may be the D gene (6 bases each). Germline V gives CDR1 LGHNA, CDR2 YSLEER. Trimming took 1 base from V and 3 from J, leaving 16 bases between them. The CDR3 runs to 16 residues.

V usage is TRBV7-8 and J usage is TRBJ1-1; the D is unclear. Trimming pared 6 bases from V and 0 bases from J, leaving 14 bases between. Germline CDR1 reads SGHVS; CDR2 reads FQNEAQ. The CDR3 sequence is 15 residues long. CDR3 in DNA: TGTGCCAGCAGTAAGGGCGATTACATGAACACTGAAGCTTTCTTT. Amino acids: CASSKGDYMNTEAFF.

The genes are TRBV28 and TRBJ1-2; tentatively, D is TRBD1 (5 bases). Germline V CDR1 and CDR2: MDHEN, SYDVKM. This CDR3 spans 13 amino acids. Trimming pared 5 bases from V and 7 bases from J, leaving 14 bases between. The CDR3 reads CASSPRLGGGYTF. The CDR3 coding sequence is TGTGCCAGCAGTCCCAGATTGGGGGGTGGCTACACCTTC.

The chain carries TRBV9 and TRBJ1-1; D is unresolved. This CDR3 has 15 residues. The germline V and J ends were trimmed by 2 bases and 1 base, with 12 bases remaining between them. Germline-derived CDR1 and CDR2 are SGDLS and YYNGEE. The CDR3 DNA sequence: TGTGCCAGCAGCGTGGACTCTCGATCGAACACTGAAGCTTTCTTT. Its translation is CASSVDSRSNTEAFF.

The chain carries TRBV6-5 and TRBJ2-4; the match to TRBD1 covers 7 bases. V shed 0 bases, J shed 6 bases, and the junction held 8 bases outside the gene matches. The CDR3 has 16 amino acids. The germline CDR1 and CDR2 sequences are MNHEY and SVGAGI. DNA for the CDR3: TGTGCCAGCAGTTACTCCTGGACAGGATTGAGAAACATTCAGTACTTC. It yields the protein CASSYSWTGLRNIQYF.

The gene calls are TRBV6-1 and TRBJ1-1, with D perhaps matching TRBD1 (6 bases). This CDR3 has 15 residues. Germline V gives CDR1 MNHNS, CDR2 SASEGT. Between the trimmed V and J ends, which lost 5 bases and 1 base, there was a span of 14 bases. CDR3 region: CASSSHGGANTEAFF. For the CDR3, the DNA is TGTGCCAGCAGTAGTCATGGGGGGGCGAACACTGAAGCTTTCTTT.